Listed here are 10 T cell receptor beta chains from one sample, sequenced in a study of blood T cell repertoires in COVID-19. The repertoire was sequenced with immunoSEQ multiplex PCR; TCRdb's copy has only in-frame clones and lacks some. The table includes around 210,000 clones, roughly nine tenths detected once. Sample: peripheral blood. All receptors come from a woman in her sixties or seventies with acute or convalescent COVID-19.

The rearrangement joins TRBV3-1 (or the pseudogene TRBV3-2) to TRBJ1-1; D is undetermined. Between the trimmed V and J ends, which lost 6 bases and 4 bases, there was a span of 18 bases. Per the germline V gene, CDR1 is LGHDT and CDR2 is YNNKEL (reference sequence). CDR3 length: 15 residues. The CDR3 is CASSQSVLPGTEAFF. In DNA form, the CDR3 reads TGTGCCAGCAGTCAATCGGTCCTTCCCGGCACTGAAGCTTTCTTT.

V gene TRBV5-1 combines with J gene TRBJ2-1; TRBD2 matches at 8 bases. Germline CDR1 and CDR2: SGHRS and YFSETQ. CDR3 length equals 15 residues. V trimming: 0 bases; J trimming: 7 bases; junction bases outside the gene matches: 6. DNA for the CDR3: TGCGCCAGCAGCTTGGGGACTAGCAATGCGAATGAGCAGTTCTTC. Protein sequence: CASSLGTSNANEQFF.

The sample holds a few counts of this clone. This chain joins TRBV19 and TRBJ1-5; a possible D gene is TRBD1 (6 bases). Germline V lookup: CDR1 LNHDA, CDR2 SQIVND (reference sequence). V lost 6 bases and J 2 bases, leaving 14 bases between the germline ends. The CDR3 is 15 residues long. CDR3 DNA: TGTGCCAGTAGCCACCTGACAGGTCGCAATCAGCCCCAGCATTTT. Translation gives CASSHLTGRNQPQHF.

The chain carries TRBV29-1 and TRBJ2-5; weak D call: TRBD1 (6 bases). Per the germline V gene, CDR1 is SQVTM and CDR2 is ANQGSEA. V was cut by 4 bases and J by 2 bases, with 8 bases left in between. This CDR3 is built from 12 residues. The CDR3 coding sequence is TGCAGCGTTGCGGACAGTCAAGAGACCCAGTACTTC. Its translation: CSVADSQETQYF.

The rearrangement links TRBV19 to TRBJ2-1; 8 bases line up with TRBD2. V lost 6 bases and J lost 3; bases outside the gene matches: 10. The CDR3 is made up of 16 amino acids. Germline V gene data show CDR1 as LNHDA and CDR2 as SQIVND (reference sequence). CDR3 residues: CASSSGAGGIYNEQFF. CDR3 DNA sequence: TGTGCCAGTAGCTCTGGGGCGGGAGGCATCTACAATGAGCAGTTCTTC.

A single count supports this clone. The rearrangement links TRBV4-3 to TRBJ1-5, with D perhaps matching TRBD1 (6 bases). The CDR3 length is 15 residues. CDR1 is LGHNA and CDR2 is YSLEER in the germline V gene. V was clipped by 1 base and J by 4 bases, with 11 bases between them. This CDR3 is CASSQVPDRNQPQHF. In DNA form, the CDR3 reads TGCGCCAGCAGCCAAGTCCCGGACAGAAATCAGCCCCAGCATTTT.

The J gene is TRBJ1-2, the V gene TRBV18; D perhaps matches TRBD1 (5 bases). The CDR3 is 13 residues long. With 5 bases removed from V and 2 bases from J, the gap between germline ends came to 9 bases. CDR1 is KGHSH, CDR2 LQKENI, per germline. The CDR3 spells CASSLRQNYGYTF. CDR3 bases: TGTGCCAGCTCATTACGACAGAACTATGGCTACACCTTC.

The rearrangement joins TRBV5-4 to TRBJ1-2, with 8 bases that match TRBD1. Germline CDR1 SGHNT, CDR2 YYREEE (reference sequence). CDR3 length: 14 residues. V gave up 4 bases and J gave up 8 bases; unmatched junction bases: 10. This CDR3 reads CASSPSQGAGGYTF. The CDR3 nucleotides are TGTGCCAGCAGCCCCTCGCAGGGGGCGGGAGGCTACACCTTC.

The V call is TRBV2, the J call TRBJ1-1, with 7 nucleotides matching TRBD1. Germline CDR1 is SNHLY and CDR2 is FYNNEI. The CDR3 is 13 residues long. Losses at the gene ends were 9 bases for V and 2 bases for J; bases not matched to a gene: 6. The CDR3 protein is CASLGQPNTEAFF. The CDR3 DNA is TGTGCCAGTTTGGGACAGCCAAACACTGAAGCTTTCTTT.

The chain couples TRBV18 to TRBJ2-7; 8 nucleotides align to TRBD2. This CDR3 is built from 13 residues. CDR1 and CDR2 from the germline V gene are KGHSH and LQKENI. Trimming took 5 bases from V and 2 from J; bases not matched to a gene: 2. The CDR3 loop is CASSAGGAYEQYF. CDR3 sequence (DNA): TGTGCCAGCTCAGCGGGAGGCGCCTACGAGCAGTACTTC.